Given below is one T cell receptor (beta chain) in context. Its antigen remains unidentified. This entry comes from a study of T-cell memory formation after mild COVID-19. Study results and caveats: Clones contracting across day 15 to 85 had a balanced CD4/CD8 profile; later expanding clones leaned CD4+.

Each CDR3 protein gets one entry after TCRdb re-called the 5' RACE reads with MiXCR. This sample carries 350,000 to 550,000 distinct CDR3 sequences, roughly 18% of them seen once, and the ten largest clones take about 22%. V lost 9 bases, J lost 5 bases, and 4 bases lay in between. The V gene's germline CDR1 is MNHEY and CDR2 SMNVEV (reference sequence). CDR3 length: 9 residues. The sequencing input was PBMCs or a T cell subset sorted from them (not recorded which). The clonotype was recovered from a man aged 18 to 29 who had mild COVID-19 (a few samples of this study predate the infection). Cell type and time point are not known. The chain joins TRBV27 to TRBJ1-2; D uncertain. In nucleotides, the CDR3 is TGTGCCAGTGTTTATGGCTACACCTTC. This translates into CASVYGYTF.